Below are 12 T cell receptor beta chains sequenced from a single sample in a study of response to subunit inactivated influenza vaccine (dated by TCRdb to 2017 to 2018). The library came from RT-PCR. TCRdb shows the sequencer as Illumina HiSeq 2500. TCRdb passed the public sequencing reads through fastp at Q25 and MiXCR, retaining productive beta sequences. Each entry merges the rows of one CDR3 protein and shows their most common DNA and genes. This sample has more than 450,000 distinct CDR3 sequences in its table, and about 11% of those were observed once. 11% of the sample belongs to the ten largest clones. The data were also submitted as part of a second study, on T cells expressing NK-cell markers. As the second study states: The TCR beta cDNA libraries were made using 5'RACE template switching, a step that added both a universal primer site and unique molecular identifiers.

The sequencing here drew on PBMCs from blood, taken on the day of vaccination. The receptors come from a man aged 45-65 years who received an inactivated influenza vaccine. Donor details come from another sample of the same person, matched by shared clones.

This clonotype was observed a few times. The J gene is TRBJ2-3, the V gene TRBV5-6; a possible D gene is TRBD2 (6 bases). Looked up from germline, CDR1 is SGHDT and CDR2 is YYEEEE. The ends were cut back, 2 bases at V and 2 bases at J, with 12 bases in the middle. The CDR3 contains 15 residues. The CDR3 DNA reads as TGTGCCAGCAGCTTACGCCGGGGGATCACAGATACGCAGTATTTT. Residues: CASSLRRGITDTQYF.

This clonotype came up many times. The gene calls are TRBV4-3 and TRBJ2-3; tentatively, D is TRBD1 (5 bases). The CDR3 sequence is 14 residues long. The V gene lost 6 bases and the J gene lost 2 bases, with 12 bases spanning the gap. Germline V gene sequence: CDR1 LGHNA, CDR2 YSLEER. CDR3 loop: CASRYRINTDTQYF. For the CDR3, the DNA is TGCGCCAGCAGGTACAGGATAAACACAGATACGCAGTATTTT.

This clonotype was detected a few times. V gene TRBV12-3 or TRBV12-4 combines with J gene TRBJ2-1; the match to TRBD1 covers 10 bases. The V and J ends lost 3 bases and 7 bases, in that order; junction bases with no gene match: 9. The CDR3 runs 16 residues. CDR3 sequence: CASSFTPGTGDNEQFF. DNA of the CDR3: TGTGCCAGCAGTTTTACCCCCGGGACAGGGGATAATGAGCAGTTCTTC.

For the CDR3, the DNA is TGCGCCAGCAGTCCCCCCATAGCGAGGTCCTACGAGCAGTACTTC. Protein: CASSPPIARSYEQYF. This sequence joins TRBV23-1 and TRBJ2-7; D may be TRBD2 (5 bases). TRBV23-1 is noted as an ORF with a role that remains uncertain. This CDR3 region has 15 residues. V shed 4 bases and J shed 1 base, with 14 bases lying between them.

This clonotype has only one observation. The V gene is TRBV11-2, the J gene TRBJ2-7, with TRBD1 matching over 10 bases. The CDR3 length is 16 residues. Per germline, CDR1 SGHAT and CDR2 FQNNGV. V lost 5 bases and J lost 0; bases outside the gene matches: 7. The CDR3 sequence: CASSTRRDRGSYEQYF. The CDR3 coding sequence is TGTGCCAGCAGCACACGCCGGGACAGGGGCTCCTACGAGCAGTACTTC.

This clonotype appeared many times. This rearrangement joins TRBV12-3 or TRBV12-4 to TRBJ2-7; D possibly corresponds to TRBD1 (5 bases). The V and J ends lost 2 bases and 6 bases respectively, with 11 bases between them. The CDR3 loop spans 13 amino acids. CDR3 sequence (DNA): TGTGCCAGCAGTTTAAGGGGTAGGGTCGAGCAGTACTTC. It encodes CASSLRGRVEQYF.

This CDR3 is CASTGTGKYEQYF. The DNA for the CDR3 is TGTGCCAGTACCGGGACAGGGAAATACGAGCAGTACTTC. This chain connects TRBV3-1 to TRBJ2-7, with 9 bases identical to TRBD1. This CDR3 has 13 amino acids. Germline CDR1 is LGHDT and CDR2 is YNNKEL (reference sequence). Trimming took 9 bases from V and 4 from J; bases not matched to a gene: 7.

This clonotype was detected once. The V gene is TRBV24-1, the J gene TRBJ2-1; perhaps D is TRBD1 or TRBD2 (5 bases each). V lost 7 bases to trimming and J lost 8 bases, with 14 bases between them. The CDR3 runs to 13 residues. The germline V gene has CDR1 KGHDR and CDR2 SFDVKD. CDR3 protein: CATRGTARDEQFF. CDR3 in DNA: TGTGCCACCAGGGGGACGGCACGAGATGAGCAGTTCTTC.

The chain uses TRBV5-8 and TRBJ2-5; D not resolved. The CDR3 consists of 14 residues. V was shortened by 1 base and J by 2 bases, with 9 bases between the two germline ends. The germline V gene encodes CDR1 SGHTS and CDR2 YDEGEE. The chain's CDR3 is CASSLMGQQETQYF. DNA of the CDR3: TGTGCCAGCAGCTTGATGGGTCAGCAAGAGACCCAGTACTTC.

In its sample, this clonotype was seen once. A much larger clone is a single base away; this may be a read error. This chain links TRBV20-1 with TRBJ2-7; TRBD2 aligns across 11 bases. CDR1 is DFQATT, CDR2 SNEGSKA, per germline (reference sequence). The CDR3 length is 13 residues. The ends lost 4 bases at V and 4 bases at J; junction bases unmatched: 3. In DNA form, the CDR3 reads TGCAGTGCTACACTAGCGGGAGTGTACGAGCAGTACTTC. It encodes CSATLAGVYEQYF.

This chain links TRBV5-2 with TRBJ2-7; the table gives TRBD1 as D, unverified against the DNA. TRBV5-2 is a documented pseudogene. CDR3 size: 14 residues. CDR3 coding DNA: TGTGCCATGGGCCCCGGGCTCAACACCTACGAGCAGTACTTC. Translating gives CAMGPGLNTYEQYF.

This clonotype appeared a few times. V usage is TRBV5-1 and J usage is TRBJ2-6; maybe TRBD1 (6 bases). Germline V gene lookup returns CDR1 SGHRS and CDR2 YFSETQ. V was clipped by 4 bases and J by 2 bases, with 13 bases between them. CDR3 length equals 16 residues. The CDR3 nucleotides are TGCGCCAGCAGCCCCACAGGGTCTACTGGGGCCAACGTCCTGACTTTC. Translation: CASSPTGSTGANVLTF. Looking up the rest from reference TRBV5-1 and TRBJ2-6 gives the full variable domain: KAGVTQTPRYLIKTRGQQVTLSCSPISGHRSVSWYQQTPGQGLQFLFEYFSETQRNKGNFPGRFSGRQFSNSRSEMNVSTLELGDSALYLCASSPTGSTGANVLTFGAGSRLTVL.